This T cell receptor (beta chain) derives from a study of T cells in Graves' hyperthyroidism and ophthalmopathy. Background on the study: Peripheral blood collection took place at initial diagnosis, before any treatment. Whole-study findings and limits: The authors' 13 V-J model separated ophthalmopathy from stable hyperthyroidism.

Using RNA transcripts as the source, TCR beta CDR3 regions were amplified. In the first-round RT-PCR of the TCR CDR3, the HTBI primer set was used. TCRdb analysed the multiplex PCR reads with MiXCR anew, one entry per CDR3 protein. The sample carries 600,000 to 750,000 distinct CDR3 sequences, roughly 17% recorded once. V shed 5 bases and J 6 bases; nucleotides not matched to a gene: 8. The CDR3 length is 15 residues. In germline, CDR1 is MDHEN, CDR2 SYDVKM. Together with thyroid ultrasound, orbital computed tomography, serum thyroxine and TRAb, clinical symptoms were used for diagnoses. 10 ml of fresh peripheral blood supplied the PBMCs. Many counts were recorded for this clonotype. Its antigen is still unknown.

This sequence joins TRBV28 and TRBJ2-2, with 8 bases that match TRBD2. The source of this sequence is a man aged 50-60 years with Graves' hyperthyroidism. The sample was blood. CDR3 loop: CASSVGTSRAGELFF. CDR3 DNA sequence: TGTGCCAGCAGTGTTGGGACTAGTCGGGCCGGGGAGCTGTTTTTT.